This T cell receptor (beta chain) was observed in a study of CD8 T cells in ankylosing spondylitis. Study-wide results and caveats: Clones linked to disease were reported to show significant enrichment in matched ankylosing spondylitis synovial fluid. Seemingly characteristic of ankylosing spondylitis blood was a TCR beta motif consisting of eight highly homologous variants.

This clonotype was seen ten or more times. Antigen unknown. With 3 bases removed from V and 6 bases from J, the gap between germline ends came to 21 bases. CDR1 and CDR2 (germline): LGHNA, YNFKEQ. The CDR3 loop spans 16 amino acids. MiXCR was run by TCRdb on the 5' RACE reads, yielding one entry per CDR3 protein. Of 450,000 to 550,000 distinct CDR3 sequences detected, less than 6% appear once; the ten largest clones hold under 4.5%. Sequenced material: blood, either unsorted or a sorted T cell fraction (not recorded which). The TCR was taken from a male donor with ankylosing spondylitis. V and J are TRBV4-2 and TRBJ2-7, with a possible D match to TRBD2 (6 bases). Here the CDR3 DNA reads TGTGCCAGCAGCCAGACTAGTGGAGCCCTCCCACGCGAGCAGTACTTC. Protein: CASSQTSGALPREQYF.